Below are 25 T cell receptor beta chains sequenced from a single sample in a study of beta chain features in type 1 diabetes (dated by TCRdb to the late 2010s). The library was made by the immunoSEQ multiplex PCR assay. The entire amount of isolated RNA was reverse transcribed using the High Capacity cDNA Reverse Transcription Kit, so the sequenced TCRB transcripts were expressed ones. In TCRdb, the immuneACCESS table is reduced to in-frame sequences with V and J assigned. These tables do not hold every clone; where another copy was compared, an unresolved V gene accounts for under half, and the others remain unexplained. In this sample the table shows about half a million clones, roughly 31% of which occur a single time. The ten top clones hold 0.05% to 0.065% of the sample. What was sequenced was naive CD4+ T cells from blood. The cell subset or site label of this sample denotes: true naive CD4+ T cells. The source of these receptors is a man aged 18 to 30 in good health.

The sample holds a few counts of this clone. CDR3 amino acids: CAWSRDSSNQPQHF. For the CDR3, the DNA is TGTGCCTGGAGTCGGGACAGTAGCAATCAGCCCCAGCATTTT. The rearrangement joins TRBV30 to TRBJ1-5; 7 bases are a match to TRBD1. Trimming cost V 2 bases and J 0 bases; bases outside gene matches: 1. The CDR3 runs 14 residues. Germline CDR1 is GTSNPN and CDR2 is SVGIG (reference sequence). Supplemented by reference TRBV30 and TRBJ1-5, the full variable domain reads SQTIHQWPATLVQPVGSPLSLECTVEGTSNPNLYWYRQAAGRGLQLLFYSVGIGQISSEVPQNLSASRPQDRQFILSSKKLLLSDSGFYLCAWSRDSSNQPQHFGDGTRLSIL.

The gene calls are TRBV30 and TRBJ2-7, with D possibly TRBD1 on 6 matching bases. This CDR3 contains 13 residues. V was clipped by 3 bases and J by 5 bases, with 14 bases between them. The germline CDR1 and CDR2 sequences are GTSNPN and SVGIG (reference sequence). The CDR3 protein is CAWREDRYHEQYF. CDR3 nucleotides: TGTGCCTGGAGGGAGGACAGATACCACGAGCAGTACTTC.

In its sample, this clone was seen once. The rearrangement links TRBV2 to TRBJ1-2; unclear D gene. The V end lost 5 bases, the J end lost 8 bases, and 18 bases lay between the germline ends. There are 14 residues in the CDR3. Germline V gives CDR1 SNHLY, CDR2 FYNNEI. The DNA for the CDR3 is TGTGCCAGCAGTCCCAGGACCTTAGCGGAAGGCTACACCTTC. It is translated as CASSPRTLAEGYTF.

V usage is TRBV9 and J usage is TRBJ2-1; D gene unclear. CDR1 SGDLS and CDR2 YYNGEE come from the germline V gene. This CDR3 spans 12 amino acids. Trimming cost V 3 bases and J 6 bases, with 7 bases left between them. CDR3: CASSEYTNEQFF. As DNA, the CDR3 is TGTGCCAGCAGCGAATACACCAATGAGCAGTTCTTC. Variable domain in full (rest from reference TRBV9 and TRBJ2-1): DSGVTQTPKHLITATGQRVTLRCSPRSGDLSVYWYQQSLDQGLQFLIQYYNGEERAKGNILERFSAQQFPDLHSELNLSSLELGDSALYFCASSEYTNEQFFGPGTRLTVL.

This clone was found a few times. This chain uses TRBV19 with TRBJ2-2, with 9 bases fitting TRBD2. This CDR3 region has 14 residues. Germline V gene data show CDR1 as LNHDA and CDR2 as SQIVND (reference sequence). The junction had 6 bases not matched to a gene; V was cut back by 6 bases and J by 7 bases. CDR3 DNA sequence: TGTGCCAGTAGATTAGCGGGAGCGAGCGGGGAGCTGTTTTTT. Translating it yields CASRLAGASGELFF.

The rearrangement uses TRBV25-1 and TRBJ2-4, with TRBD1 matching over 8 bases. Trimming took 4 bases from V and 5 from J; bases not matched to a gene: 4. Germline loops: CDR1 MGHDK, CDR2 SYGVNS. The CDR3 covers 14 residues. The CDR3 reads CASSALDRENIQYF. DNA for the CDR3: TGTGCCAGCAGTGCGTTGGACAGGGAAAACATTCAGTACTTC. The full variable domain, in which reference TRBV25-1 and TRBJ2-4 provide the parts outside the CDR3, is EADIYQTPRYLVIGTGKKITLECSQTMGHDKMYWYQQDPGMELHLIHYSYGVNSTEKGDLSSESTVSRIRTEHFPLTLESARPSHTSQYLCASSALDRENIQYFGAGTRLSVL.

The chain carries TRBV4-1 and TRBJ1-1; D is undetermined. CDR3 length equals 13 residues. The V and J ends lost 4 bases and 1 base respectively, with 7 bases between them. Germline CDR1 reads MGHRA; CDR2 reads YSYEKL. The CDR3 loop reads CASSRTANTEAFF. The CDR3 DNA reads TGCGCCAGCAGCCGAACTGCGAACACTGAAGCTTTCTTT.

The CDR3 sequence: CASSDREGVNQPQHF. The CDR3 bases are TGTGCCAGCAGCGACAGGGAAGGGGTCAATCAGCCCCAGCATTTT. V and J are TRBV9 and TRBJ1-5, with D possibly matching TRBD1 (6 bases). The germline CDR1 and CDR2 sequences are SGDLS and YYNGEE. The germline V and J ends were trimmed by 3 bases and 3 bases, with 13 bases remaining between them. This CDR3 is 15 amino acids long.

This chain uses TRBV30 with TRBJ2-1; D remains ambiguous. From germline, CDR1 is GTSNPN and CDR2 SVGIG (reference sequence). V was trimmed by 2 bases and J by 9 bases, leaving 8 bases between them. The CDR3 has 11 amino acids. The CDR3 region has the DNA TGTGCCTGGAGTACGTTCCGTGAGCAGTTCTTC. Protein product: CAWSTFREQFF.

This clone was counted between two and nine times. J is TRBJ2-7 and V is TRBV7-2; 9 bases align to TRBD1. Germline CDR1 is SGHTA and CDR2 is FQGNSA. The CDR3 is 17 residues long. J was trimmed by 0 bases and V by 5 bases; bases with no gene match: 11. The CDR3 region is CASSLSPGTGSSYEQYF. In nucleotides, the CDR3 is TGTGCCAGCAGCCTGAGTCCCGGGACAGGGAGCTCCTACGAGCAGTACTTC.

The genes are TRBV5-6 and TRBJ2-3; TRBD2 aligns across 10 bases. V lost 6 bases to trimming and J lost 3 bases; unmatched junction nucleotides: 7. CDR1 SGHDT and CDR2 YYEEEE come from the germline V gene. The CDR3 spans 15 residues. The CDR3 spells CASILLAGQTDTQYF. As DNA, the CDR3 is TGTGCCAGCATCTTACTAGCGGGACAAACAGATACGCAGTATTTT.

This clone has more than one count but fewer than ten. Written as DNA, the CDR3 is TGTGCCAGCAGTGACAGAGCCTTGGGCACAGATACGCAGTATTTT. As protein: CASSDRALGTDTQYF. The chain has TRBV2 and TRBJ2-3; D is ambiguous. Trimming cost V 3 bases and J 1 base, with 11 bases left between them. Germline V gene data show CDR1 as SNHLY and CDR2 as FYNNEI. There are 15 residues in the CDR3.

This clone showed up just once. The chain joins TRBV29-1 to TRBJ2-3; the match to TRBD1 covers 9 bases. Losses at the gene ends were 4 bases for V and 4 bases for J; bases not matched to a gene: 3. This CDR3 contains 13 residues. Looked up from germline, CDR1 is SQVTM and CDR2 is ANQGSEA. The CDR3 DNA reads TGCAGCGTTGGGGGACAGGGCGCAGATACGCAGTATTTT. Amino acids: CSVGGQGADTQYF.

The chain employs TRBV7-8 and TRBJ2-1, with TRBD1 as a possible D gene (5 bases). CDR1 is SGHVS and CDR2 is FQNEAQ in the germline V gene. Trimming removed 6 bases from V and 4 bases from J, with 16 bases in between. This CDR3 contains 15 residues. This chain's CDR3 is CASSSYRFRYNEQFF. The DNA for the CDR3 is TGTGCCAGCAGTTCCTACAGGTTTCGGTACAATGAGCAGTTCTTC.

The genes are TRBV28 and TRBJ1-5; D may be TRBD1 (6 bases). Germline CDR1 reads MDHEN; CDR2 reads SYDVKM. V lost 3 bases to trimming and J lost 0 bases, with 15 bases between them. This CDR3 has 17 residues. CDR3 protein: CASSFPNTGYSNQPQHF. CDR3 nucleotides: TGTGCCAGCAGTTTCCCTAATACAGGGTATAGCAATCAGCCCCAGCATTTT.

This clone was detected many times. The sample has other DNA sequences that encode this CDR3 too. The CDR3 is CASSPGDTQYF. For the CDR3, the DNA is TGTGCCAGCTCACCGGGAGATACGCAGTATTTT. This chain joins TRBV18 and TRBJ2-3; no firm D call. This CDR3 is built from 11 residues. The V end lost 3 bases, the J end lost 5 bases, and 3 bases lay between the germline ends. CDR1 is KGHSH and CDR2 is LQKENI in the germline V gene.

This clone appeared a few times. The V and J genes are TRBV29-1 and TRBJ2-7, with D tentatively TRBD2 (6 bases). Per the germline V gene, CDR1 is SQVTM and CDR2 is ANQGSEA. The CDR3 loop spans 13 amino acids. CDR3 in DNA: TGCAGGCCTACCCGGGGGTTCTCCTACGAGCAGTACTTC. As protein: CRPTRGFSYEQYF.

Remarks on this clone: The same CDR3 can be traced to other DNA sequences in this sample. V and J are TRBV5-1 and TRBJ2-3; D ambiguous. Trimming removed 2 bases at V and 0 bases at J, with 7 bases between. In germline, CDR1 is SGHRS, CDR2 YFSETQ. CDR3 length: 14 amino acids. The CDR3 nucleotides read TGCGCCAGCAGCTTAGAAGGGAGCACAGATACGCAGTATTTT. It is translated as CASSLEGSTDTQYF.

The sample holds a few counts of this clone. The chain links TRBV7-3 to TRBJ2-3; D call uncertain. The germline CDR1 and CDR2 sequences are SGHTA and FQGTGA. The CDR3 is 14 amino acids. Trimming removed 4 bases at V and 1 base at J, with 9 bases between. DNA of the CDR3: TGTGCCAGCAGCTCCGTCGCCCGCACAGATACGCAGTATTTT. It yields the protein CASSSVARTDTQYF.

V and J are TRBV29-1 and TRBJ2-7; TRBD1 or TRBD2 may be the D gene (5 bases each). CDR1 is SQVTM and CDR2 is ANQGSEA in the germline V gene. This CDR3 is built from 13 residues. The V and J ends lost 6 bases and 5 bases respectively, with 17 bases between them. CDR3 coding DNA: TGCAGCGTAAGACGGGGCCCTCGCGACGAGCAGTACTTC. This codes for CSVRRGPRDEQYF.

CDR3 protein: CASSESGPASYGYTF. The CDR3 DNA sequence: TGTGCCAGCAGTGAATCAGGGCCGGCTAGCTATGGCTACACCTTC. This rearrangement joins TRBV25-1 to TRBJ1-2; perhaps TRBD1 as D (5 bases). The CDR3 totals 15 residues. The V and J ends lost 1 base and 4 bases respectively, with 13 bases between them. Germline CDR1 reads MGHDK; CDR2 reads SYGVNS.

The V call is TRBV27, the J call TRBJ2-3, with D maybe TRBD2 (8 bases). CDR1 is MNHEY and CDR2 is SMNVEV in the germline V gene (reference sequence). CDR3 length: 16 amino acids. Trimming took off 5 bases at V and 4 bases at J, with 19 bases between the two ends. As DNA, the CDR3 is TGTGCCAGCAGTCCTCTCTCGGGAGGGGGCTCAGATACGCAGTATTTT. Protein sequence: CASSPLSGGGSDTQYF.

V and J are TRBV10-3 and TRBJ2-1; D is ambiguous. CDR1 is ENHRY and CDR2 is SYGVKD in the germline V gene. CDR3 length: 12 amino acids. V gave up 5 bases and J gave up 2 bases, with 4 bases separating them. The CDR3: CAISPAYNEQFF. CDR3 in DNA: TGTGCCATCAGTCCGGCCTACAATGAGCAGTTCTTC.

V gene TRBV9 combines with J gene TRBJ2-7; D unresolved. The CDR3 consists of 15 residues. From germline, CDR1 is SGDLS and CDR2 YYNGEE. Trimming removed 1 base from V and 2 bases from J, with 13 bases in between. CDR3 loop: CASSVRTWDTYEQYF. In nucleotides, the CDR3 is TGTGCCAGCAGCGTAAGGACGTGGGATACCTACGAGCAGTACTTC.

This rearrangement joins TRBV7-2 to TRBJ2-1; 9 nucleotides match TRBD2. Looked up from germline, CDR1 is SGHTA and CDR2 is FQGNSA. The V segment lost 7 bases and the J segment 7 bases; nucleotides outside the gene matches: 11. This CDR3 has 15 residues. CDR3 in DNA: TGTGCCAGCAAGGGAAGGCTAGCGGGAAGGAATGAGCAGTTCTTC. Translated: CASKGRLAGRNEQFF.